This TCR beta chain was retrieved from a study of early T cells in non-severe SARS-CoV-2 infection. Study overall: The input, bulk RNA from unsorted whole blood, was sequenced, and chains were unpaired.

Each single cDNA molecule received a unique molecular identifier. TCRdb recomputed calls from the 5' RACE reads with MiXCR, one row per CDR3 protein. In the table there are just under 85,000 distinct CDR3 sequences, roughly 10% of which are singletons. This clonotype was observed at least ten times. Germline CDR1 reads SGHRS; CDR2 reads YFSETQ. The CDR3 loop spans 15 amino acids. After removal of 4 bases from V and 8 bases from J, the junction contained 11 bases not matched to a gene. The specimen comprised whole blood, sampled at baseline. This clonotype was sampled from an adult who was a healthcare worker with PCR-confirmed SARS-CoV-2 infection or an uninfected control (not recorded which). This sequence joins TRBV5-1 and TRBJ2-1; 8 bases are a match to TRBD1. CDR3 amino acids: CASSHRDRTVHEQFF. CDR3 DNA: TGCGCCAGCAGCCACCGGGACAGGACTGTTCATGAGCAGTTCTTC.